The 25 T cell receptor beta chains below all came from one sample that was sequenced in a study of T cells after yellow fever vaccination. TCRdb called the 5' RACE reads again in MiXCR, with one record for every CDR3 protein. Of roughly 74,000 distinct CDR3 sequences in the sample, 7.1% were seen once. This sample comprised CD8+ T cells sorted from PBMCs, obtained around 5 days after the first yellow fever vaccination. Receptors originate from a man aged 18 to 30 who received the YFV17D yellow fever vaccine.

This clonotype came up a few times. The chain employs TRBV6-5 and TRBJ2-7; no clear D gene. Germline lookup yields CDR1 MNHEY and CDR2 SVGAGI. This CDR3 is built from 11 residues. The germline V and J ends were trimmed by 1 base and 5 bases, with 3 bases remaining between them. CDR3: CASSYFNEQYF. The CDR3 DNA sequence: TGTGCCAGCAGTTACTTCAACGAGCAGTACTTC.

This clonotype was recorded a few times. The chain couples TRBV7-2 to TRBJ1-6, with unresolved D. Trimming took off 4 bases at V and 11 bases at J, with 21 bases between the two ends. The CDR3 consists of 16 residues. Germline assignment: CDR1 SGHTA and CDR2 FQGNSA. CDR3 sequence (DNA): TGTGCCAGCAGCTCGAGGTACAGCCCTACCGAGGCACCCCTCCACTTT. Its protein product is CASSSRYSPTEAPLHF. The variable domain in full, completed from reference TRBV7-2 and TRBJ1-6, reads GAGVSQSPSNKVTEKGKDVELRCDPISGHTALYWYRQSLGQGLEFLIYFQGNSAPDKSGLPSDRFSAERTGGSVSTLTIQRTQQEDSAVYLCASSSRYSPTEAPLHFGNGTRLTVT.

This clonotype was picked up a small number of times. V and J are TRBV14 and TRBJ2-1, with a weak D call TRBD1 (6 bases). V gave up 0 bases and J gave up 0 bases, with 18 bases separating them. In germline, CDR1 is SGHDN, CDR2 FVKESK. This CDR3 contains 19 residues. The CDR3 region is CASSQDFRTGPSSYNEQFF. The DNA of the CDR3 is TGTGCCAGCAGCCAAGACTTTAGAACAGGGCCAAGCTCCTACAATGAGCAGTTCTTC.

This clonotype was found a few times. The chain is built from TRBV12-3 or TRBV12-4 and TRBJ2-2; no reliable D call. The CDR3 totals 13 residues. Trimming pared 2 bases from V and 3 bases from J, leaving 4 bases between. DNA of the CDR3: TGTGCCAGCAGTTTATCCGACACCGGGGAGCTGTTTTTT. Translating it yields CASSLSDTGELFF.

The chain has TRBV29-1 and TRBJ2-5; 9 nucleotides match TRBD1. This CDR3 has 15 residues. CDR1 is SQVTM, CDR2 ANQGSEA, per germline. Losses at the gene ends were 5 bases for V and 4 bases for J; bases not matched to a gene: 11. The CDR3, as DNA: TGCAGCGTTTGGGTCTGGCGGGGACAGGGAGAGACCCAGTACTTC. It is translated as CSVWVWRGQGETQYF.

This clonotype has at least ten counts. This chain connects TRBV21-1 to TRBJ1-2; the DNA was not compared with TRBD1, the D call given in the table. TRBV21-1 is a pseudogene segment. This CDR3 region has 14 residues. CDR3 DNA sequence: TGTGCCAGCAGCAAAGGCAGGGGATACTATGGCTACACCTTC. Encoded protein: CASSKGRGYYGYTF.

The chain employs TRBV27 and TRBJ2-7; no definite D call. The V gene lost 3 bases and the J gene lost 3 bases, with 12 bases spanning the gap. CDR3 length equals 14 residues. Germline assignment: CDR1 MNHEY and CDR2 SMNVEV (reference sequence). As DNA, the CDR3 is TGTGCCAGCAGTTTTAGGCAGGTCGGCTACGAGCAGTACGTC. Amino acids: CASSFRQVGYEQYV.

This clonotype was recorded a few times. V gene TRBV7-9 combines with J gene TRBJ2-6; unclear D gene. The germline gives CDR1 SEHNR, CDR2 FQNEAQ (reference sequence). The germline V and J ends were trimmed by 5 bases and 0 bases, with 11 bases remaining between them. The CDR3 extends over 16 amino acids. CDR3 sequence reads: CASSPASSSGANVLTF. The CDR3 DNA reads TGTGCCAGCAGCCCAGCATCGAGCTCTGGGGCCAACGTCCTGACTTTC.

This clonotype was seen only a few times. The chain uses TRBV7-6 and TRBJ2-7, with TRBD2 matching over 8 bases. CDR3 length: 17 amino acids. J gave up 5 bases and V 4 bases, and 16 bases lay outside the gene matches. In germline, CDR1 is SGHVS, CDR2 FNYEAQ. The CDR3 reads CASSSTPPGGVLDEQYF. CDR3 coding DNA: TGTGCCAGCAGCTCTACCCCCCCGGGGGGGGTATTGGACGAGCAGTACTTC.

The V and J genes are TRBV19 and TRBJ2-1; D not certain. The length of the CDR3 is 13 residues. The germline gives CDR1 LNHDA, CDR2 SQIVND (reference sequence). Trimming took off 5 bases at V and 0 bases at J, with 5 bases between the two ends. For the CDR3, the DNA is TGTGCCAGTAGTCCCCGCTCCTACAATGAGCAGTTCTTC. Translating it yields CASSPRSYNEQFF.

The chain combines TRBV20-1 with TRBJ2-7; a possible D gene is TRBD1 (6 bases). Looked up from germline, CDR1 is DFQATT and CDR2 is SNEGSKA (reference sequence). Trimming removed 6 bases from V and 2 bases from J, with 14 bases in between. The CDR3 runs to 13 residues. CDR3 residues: CSALRDNTYEQYV. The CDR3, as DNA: TGCAGTGCCCTTAGGGACAATACCTACGAGCAGTACGTC.

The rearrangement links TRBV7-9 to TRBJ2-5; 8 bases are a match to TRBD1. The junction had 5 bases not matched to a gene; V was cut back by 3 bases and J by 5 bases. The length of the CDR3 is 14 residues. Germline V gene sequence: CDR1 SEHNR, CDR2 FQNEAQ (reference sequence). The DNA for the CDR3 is TGTGCCAGCAGCTTCGGACAGGGAATGGAGACCCAGTACTTC. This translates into CASSFGQGMETQYF.

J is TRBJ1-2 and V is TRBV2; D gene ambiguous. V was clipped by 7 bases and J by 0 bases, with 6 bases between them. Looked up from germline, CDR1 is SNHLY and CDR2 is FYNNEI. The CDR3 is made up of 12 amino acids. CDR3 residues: CASKRSNYGYTF. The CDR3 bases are TGTGCCAGCAAGCGGTCTAACTATGGCTACACCTTC.

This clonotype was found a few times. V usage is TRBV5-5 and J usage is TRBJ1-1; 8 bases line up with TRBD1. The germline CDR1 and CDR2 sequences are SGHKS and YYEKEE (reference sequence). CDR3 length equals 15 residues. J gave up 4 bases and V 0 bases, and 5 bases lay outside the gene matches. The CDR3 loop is CASSLGPTGGTEAFF. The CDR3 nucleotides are TGTGCCAGCAGCTTGGGGCCTACAGGGGGCACTGAAGCTTTCTTT. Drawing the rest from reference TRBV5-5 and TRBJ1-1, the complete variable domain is DAGVTQSPTHLIKTRGQQVTLRCSPISGHKSVSWYQQVLGQGPQFIFQYYEKEERGRGNFPDRFSARQFPNYSSELNVNALLLGDSALYLCASSLGPTGGTEAFFGQGTRLTVV.

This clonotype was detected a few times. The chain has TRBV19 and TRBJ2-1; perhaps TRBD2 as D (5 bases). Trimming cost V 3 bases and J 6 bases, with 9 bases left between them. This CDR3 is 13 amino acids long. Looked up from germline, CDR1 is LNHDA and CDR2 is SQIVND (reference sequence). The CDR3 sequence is CASSMTDFNEQFF. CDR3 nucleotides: TGTGCCAGTAGTATGACGGACTTCAATGAGCAGTTCTTC.

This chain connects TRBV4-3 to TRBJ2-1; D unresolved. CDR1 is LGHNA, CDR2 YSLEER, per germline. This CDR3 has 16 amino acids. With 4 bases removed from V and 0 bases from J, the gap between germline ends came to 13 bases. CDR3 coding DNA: TGCGCCAGCAGCCTTCGCTGGGATTACTCCTACAATGAGCAGTTCTTC. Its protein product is CASSLRWDYSYNEQFF.

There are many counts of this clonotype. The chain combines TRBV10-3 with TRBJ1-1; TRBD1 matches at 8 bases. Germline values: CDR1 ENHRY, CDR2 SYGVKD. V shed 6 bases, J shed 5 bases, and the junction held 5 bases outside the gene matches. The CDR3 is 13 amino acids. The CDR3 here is CAISQDRVTEAFF. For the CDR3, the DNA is TGTGCCATCAGCCAGGACAGGGTTACTGAAGCTTTCTTT.

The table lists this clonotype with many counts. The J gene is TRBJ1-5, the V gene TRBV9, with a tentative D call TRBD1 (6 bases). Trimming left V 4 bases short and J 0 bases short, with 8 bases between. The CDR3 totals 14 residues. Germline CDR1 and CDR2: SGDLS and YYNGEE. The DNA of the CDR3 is TGTGCCAGCAGCACGACAGGTAGCAATCAGCCCCAGCATTTT. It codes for CASSTTGSNQPQHF.

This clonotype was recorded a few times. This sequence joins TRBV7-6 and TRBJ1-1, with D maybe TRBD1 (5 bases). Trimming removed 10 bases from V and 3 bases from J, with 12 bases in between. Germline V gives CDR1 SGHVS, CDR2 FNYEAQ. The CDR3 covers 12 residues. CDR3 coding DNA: TGTGCCACTCAGGGATGGGACACTGAAGCTTTCTTT. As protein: CATQGWDTEAFF.

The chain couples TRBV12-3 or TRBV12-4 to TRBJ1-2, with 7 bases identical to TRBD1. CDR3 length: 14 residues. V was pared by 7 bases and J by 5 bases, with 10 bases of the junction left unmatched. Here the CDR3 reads CASTKDRSIYGYTF. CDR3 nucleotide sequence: TGTGCCAGCACTAAGGACAGGTCGATATATGGCTACACCTTC.

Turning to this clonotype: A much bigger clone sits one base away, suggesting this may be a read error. The CDR3: CASSVGQRGYEQYF. Here the CDR3 DNA reads TGTGCCAGCAGCGTCGGACAGAGAGGGTACGAGCAGTACTTC. The J gene is TRBJ2-7, the V gene TRBV9, with D maybe TRBD1 (6 bases). The CDR3 loop spans 14 amino acids. Germline CDR1 and CDR2: SGDLS and YYNGEE. V lost 2 bases and J 4 bases, leaving 13 bases between the germline ends.

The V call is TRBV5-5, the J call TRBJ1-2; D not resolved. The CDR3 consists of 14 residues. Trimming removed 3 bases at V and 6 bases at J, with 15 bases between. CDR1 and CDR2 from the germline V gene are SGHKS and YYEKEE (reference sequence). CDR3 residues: CASSSTLGNNGYTF. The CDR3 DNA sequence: TGTGCCAGCAGCTCGACCCTGGGGAACAATGGCTACACCTTC.

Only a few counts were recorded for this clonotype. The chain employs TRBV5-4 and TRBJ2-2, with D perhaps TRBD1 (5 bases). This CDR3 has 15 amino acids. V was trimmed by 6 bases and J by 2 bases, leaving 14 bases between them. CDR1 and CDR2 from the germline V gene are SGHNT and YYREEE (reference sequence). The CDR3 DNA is TGTGCCAGCACCCGTAAAGGACAAAACACCGGGGAGCTGTTTTTT. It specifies CASTRKGQNTGELFF.

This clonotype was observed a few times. CDR3 sequence: CSARRGPGATYEQYF. DNA of the CDR3: TGCAGTGCTAGGCGGGGACCAGGAGCCACCTACGAGCAGTACTTC. V gene TRBV20-1 combines with J gene TRBJ2-7; D is possibly TRBD2 (6 bases). CDR1 DFQATT and CDR2 SNEGSKA come from the germline V gene (reference sequence). Trimming removed 3 bases from V and 2 bases from J, with 17 bases in between. The length of the CDR3 is 15 residues.

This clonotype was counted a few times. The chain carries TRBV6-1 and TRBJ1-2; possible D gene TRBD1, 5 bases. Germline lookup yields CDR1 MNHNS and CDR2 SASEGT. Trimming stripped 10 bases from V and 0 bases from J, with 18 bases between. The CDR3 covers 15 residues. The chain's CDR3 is CATRFRGGPNYGYTF. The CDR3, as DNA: TGTGCCACCAGATTCCGGGGGGGACCTAACTATGGCTACACCTTC.